This T cell receptor beta chain emerged from a study of control samples from healthy donors and cancer patients. CDR3 length: 13 amino acids. Germline V gene data show CDR1 as SGHRS and CDR2 as YFSETQ. V was shortened by 0 bases and J by 6 bases, with 9 bases between the two germline ends. Method: immunoSEQ multiplex PCR; TCRdb's copy keeps in-frame clones and lacks some. The repertoire holds 90,000 to 150,000 clones, with approximately 87% as singletons. The TCR comes from a man aged 30-40 years in good health. Source material: blood. The J gene is TRBJ1-2, the V gene TRBV5-1; D might be TRBD1 (5 bases). The CDR3 loop reads CASSLGQRDGYTF. The CDR3 DNA follows: TGCGCCAGCAGCTTGGGACAGCGCGATGGCTACACCTTC.